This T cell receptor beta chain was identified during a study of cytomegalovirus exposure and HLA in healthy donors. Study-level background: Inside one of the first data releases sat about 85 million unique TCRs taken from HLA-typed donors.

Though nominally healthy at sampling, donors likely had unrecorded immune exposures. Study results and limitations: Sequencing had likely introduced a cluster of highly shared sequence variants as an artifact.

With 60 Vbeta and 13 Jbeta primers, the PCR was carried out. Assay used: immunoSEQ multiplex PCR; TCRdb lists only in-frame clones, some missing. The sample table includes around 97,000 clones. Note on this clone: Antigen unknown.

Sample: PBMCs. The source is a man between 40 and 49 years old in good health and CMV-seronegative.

The CDR3 protein is CASSLGDPSGERGGELFF. The DNA of the CDR3 is TGTGCCAGCAGCTTAGGGGACCCTAGCGGGGAAAGGGGCGGGGAGCTGTTTTTT. This chain links TRBV7-2 with TRBJ2-2, with 9 bases fitting TRBD2. CDR1 and CDR2 from the germline V gene are SGHTA and FQGNSA. V dropped 1 base and J dropped 7; count of bases not matched to a gene: 13. The CDR3 runs 18 residues.